The 26 T cell receptor beta chains below come from one sample, sequenced in a study of OX40 agonist ivuxolimab in advanced cancers. The protocol was immunoSEQ multiplex PCR, while the TCRdb copy is restricted to in-frame clones and leaves out a portion. This table has roughly 60,000 clones, 85% appearing once. The sample consisted of CD4+ or CD8+ T cells sorted from blood, taken in a trial of the OX40 agonist ivuxolimab. The source is an adult with an advanced solid tumor such as melanoma, head and neck, liver or kidney cancer.

By share of the sample, this clone is medium-sized. The chain carries TRBV18 and TRBJ1-1; 11 bases match TRBD1. This CDR3 is built from 14 residues. Trimming removed 2 bases from V and 4 bases from J; junction bases left unmatched: 0. Germline V gene lookup returns CDR1 KGHSH and CDR2 LQKENI. For the CDR3, the DNA is TGTGCCAGCTCACCAGGGACAGGGGGCACTGAAGCTTTCTTT. Residues: CASSPGTGGTEAFF. The full variable domain, completed using reference TRBV18 and TRBJ1-1, is NAGVMQNPRHLVRRRGQEARLRCSPMKGHSHVYWYRQLPEEGLKFMVYLQKENIIDESGMPKERFSAEFPKEGPSILRIQQVVRGDSAAYFCASSPGTGGTEAFFGQGTRLTVV.

This chain links TRBV5-6 with TRBJ1-1, with 12 bases matching TRBD1. The CDR3 totals 15 residues. The germline V gene encodes CDR1 SGHDT and CDR2 YYEEEE. V lost 4 bases and J lost 11; bases outside the gene matches: 12. CDR3 loop: CASSNRDRGQGMAFF. The CDR3 DNA sequence: TGTGCCAGCAGCAACCGGGACAGGGGGCAAGGGATGGCTTTCTTT.

This clone was found a few times. The V gene is TRBV7-4, the J gene TRBJ2-7; TRBD1 is a possible D gene (7 bases). Germline V CDR1 and CDR2: SGHVT, SQSDAQ. This CDR3 has 15 residues. V was pared by 5 bases and J by 0 bases, with 14 bases between. This CDR3 is CASSPRGESSYEQYF. DNA for the CDR3: TGTGCCAGCAGCCCCAGGGGGGAATCCTCCTACGAGCAGTACTTC.

The chain combines TRBV7-2 with TRBJ1-3; D ambiguous. The CDR3 is made up of 16 amino acids. Looked up from germline, CDR1 is SGHTA and CDR2 is FQGNSA. Trimming took 3 bases from V and 0 from J, leaving 12 bases between them. The CDR3 is CASSFLGYDSGNTIYF. The CDR3 DNA is TGTGCCAGCAGCTTTTTAGGGTACGACTCTGGAAACACCATATATTTT.

The chain carries TRBV5-6 and TRBJ2-7; D perhaps matches TRBD1 (6 bases). Trimming took off 4 bases at V and 1 base at J, with 12 bases between the two ends. The CDR3 spans 14 residues. CDR1 SGHDT and CDR2 YYEEEE come from the germline V gene. CDR3 loop: CASSALQGSYEQYF. CDR3 nucleotides: TGTGCCAGCAGCGCCTTACAGGGATCCTACGAGCAGTACTTC.

The chain is built from TRBV19 and TRBJ1-3; 7 bases match TRBD1. CDR1 and CDR2 from the germline V gene are LNHDA and SQIVND (reference sequence). The CDR3 has 16 residues. V lost 6 bases to trimming and J lost 0 bases; unmatched junction nucleotides: 8. The DNA for the CDR3 is TGTGCCAGTAGCTGGACAGGAGGTGGCTCTGGAAACACCATATATTTT. This translates into CASSWTGGGSGNTIYF.

The chain carries TRBV5-5 and TRBJ2-7; D gene unclear. The CDR3 covers 13 residues. The V end lost 6 bases, the J end lost 5 bases, and 15 bases lay between the germline ends. The germline CDR1 and CDR2 sequences are SGHKS and YYEKEE (reference sequence). CDR3 nucleotide sequence: TGTGCCAGCATGGCCAGGCTGAATGACGAGCAGTACTTC. Translation: CASMARLNDEQYF.

The gene calls are TRBV6-6 and TRBJ2-5; TRBD1 aligns across 9 bases. J was trimmed by 3 bases and V by 2 bases; bases with no gene match: 4. The CDR3 spans 15 residues. The germline CDR1 and CDR2 sequences are MNHNY and SVGAGI (reference sequence). CDR3 nucleotide sequence: TGTGCCAGCAGTTACCTAAGACAGGGGGAAGAGACCCAGTACTTC. It translates to CASSYLRQGEETQYF.

The J gene is TRBJ1-6, the V gene TRBV29-1; D is unresolved. CDR3 length: 17 amino acids. Germline loops: CDR1 SQVTM, CDR2 ANQGSEA. V was pared by 3 bases and J by 0 bases, with 15 bases between. Here the CDR3 DNA reads TGCAGCGTTGAGCCTGTGCTAGGCAGCTCCTATAATTCACCCCTCCACTTT. It translates to CSVEPVLGSSYNSPLHF.

The rearrangement joins TRBV6-1 to TRBJ2-7; the D is unclear. The germline V and J ends were trimmed by 5 bases and 5 bases, with 10 bases remaining between them. Germline-derived CDR1 and CDR2 are MNHNS and SASEGT. The CDR3 totals 12 residues. The CDR3 loop is CASSPHRDEQYF. For the CDR3, the DNA is TGTGCCAGCAGTCCCCATCGGGACGAGCAGTACTTC.

In this sample, this clone turned up a few times. The CDR3 loop reads CAWKQISTEAFF. CDR3 coding DNA: TGTGCCTGGAAGCAGATATCCACTGAAGCTTTCTTT. The chain uses TRBV30 and TRBJ1-1, with D unclear. Trimming took off 4 bases at V and 4 bases at J, with 10 bases between the two ends. This CDR3 comprises 12 residues. CDR1 is GTSNPN and CDR2 is SVGIG in the germline V gene (reference sequence).

The CDR3 coding sequence is TGTGCCAGCCGAATTTGGGGCGTTGGGGACACTGAAGCTTTCTTT. The encoded protein is CASRIWGVGDTEAFF. The chain is built from TRBV19 and TRBJ1-1; tentatively, D is TRBD1 (5 bases). V lost 9 bases, J lost 3 bases, and 20 bases lay in between. The germline CDR1 and CDR2 sequences are LNHDA and SQIVND (reference sequence). CDR3 size: 15 residues.

The V and J genes are TRBV27 and TRBJ1-2, with TRBD1 identical over 7 bases. The germline CDR1 and CDR2 sequences are MNHEY and SMNVEV (reference sequence). The CDR3 has 13 amino acids. V shed 5 bases, J shed 8 bases, and the junction held 8 bases outside the gene matches. The CDR3 loop is CASSKKQGYGYTF. CDR3 nucleotide sequence: TGTGCCAGCAGTAAAAAACAGGGGTACGGCTACACCTTC.

The CDR3: CSVATERAEQYF. Here the CDR3 DNA reads TGCAGCGTCGCGACGGAGCGGGCCGAGCAGTACTTC. The V and J genes are TRBV29-1 and TRBJ2-7; possibly TRBD2 for D (6 bases). CDR1 and CDR2 from the germline V gene are SQVTM and ANQGSEA. Trimming shortened V by 6 bases and J by 6 bases, and 15 bases separated the two germline ends. This CDR3 is 12 amino acids long.

Here the CDR3 reads CASSFRDTGELFF. The CDR3 nucleotides are TGTGCCAGCAGTTTTCGGGACACCGGGGAGCTGTTTTTT. This chain uses TRBV6-1 with TRBJ2-2; no reliable D call. Germline CDR1 is MNHNS and CDR2 is SASEGT. The CDR3 extends over 13 amino acids. Deletions cut 5 bases from V and 3 bases from J, with 7 bases between.

J is TRBJ1-4 and V is TRBV5-4; D ambiguous. The CDR3 consists of 14 residues. CDR1 and CDR2 (germline): SGHNT, YYREEE (reference sequence). Trimming took off 1 base at V and 2 bases at J, with 6 bases between the two ends. The CDR3 nucleotides are TGTGCCAGCAGCTTGAAACAGACTAATGAAAAACTGTTTTTT. Translation: CASSLKQTNEKLFF.

The chain recombines TRBV10-2 with TRBJ1-1; 7 positions agree with TRBD1. The V gene's germline CDR1 is WSHSY and CDR2 SAAADI. This CDR3 comprises 17 residues. Unmatched junction bases numbered 13, after V lost 2 bases and J lost 4 bases. CDR3 loop: CASSEDRFGSGGTEAFF. For the CDR3, the DNA is TGCGCCAGCAGTGAGGACAGATTCGGGTCAGGGGGCACTGAAGCTTTCTTT.

This clone occurred a few times. This chain connects TRBV20-1 to TRBJ2-5; D is unclear. V shed 5 bases and J shed 0 bases, with 4 bases lying between them. The length of the CDR3 is 11 residues. In germline, CDR1 is DFQATT, CDR2 SNEGSKA (reference sequence). CDR3 bases: TGCAGTGCTGAGCACCAAGAGACCCAGTACTTC. This translates into CSAEHQETQYF.

The V gene is TRBV28, the J gene TRBJ2-7; TRBD1 matches 8 bases. V was clipped by 6 bases and J by 0 bases; unmatched bases: 7. From germline, CDR1 is MDHEN and CDR2 SYDVKM. The CDR3 extends over 15 amino acids. CDR3 region: CASSPGQESSYEQYF. In DNA form, the CDR3 reads TGTGCCAGCAGCCCGGGACAGGAAAGCTCCTACGAGCAGTACTTC.

The V call is TRBV28, the J call TRBJ2-3; D is unclear. The CDR3 covers 13 residues. Trimming stripped 2 bases from V and 6 bases from J, with 9 bases between. CDR1 MDHEN and CDR2 SYDVKM come from the germline V gene. The CDR3: CASSLPPDDTQYF. The CDR3 region has the DNA TGTGCCAGCAGTTTACCCCCCGACGATACGCAGTATTTT.

This clone was detected once. This chain uses TRBV10-3 with TRBJ2-5; 11 bases agree with TRBD1. J was trimmed by 5 bases and V by 6 bases; bases with no gene match: 11. The CDR3 loop spans 16 amino acids. Germline-derived CDR1 and CDR2 are ENHRY and SYGVKD. CDR3 sequence reads: CAISPARTGGRETQYF. CDR3 DNA sequence: TGTGCCATCAGCCCGGCCCGGACAGGGGGCAGGGAGACCCAGTACTTC.

The genes are TRBV6-6 and TRBJ1-5; possibly TRBD1 for D (6 bases). This CDR3 is built from 14 residues. Germline V gives CDR1 MNHNY, CDR2 SVGAGI (reference sequence). V was trimmed by 6 bases and J by 4 bases, leaving 13 bases between them. CDR3 nucleotides: TGTGCCAGCAGCACAGGGTTGGGGAATCAGCCCCAGCATTTT. Translation: CASSTGLGNQPQHF.

The V and J genes are TRBV28 and TRBJ2-7; D assignment may be TRBD1 or TRBD2 (5 bases each). This CDR3 has 12 residues. Trimming pared 4 bases from V and 13 bases from J, leaving 17 bases between. CDR1 MDHEN and CDR2 SYDVKM come from the germline V gene. The CDR3 nucleotides read TGTGCCAGCAGTTCCCCGGGGACCGCTCTCTACTTC. It specifies CASSSPGTALYF.

The chain is built from TRBV30 and TRBJ2-7; D is uncertain. This CDR3 contains 12 residues. CDR1 and CDR2 from the germline V gene are GTSNPN and SVGIG (reference sequence). Trimming pared 4 bases from V and 6 bases from J, leaving 13 bases between. This CDR3 reads CAWNIDFGEQYF. Written as DNA, the CDR3 is TGTGCCTGGAACATAGACTTCGGCGAGCAGTACTTC.

The rearrangement joins TRBV2 to TRBJ1-1; 7 bases fit TRBD1. Unmatched junction bases numbered 10, after V lost 7 bases and J lost 2 bases. This CDR3 has 15 residues. Germline loops: CDR1 SNHLY, CDR2 FYNNEI. CDR3 in amino acids: CASIQQGGINTEAFF. DNA of the CDR3: TGTGCCAGCATCCAGCAGGGGGGGATCAACACTGAAGCTTTCTTT. The variable domain in full, completed from reference TRBV2 and TRBJ1-1, reads EPEVTQTPSHQVTQMGQEVILRCVPISNHLYFYWYRQILGQKVEFLVSFYNNEISEKSEIFDDQFSVERPDGSNFTLKIRSTKLEDSAMYFCASIQQGGINTEAFFGQGTRLTVV.

The rearrangement uses TRBV9 and TRBJ2-7, with 13 bases aligning to TRBD2. Germline trimming cut 4 bases from V and 4 bases from J; bases unmatched to any gene: 5. This CDR3 has 15 amino acids. CDR1 is SGDLS, CDR2 YYNGEE, per germline. Written as DNA, the CDR3 is TGTGCCAGCAGCCCTCGGACTAGCGGGGGTTACGAGCAGTACTTC. Translated: CASSPRTSGGYEQYF.